Listed below are T cell receptor beta chains from one sample, sequenced in a study of response to subunit inactivated influenza vaccine. A single record per CDR3 protein comes from TCRdb applying MiXCR to the RT-PCR reads. The sample records about 780,000 distinct CDR3 sequences, around 20% being singletons. Here the sequenced sample was PBMCs from blood, taken 5 days after vaccination. The receptors originated from a man aged 45-65 years who received an inactivated influenza vaccine. Both conserved end residues are part of each CDR3. D genes are given only for firm matches. Clone sizes are given selectively: once, few, many, or a class where the clone is expanded.

d_call: NA; clone_size: NA; v_call: TRBV18; j_call: TRBJ2-2; cdr3_nt: TGTGCCAGCTCACCAGAATTGATATGGGGTAGCACCGGGGAGCTGTTTTTT; cdr3_aa: CASSPELIWGSTGELFF
d_call: NA; clone_size: NA; v_call: TRBV2; j_call: TRBJ2-4; cdr3_nt: TGTGCCAGCAAACTGGGGGGAAACATTCAGTACTTC; cdr3_aa: CASKLGGNIQYF
d_call: TRBD2; clone_size: many; v_call: TRBV20-1; j_call: TRBJ2-3; cdr3_nt: TGCAGTGCTAGAGATTTCAGCGGGGCCACAGATACGCAGTATTTT; cdr3_aa: CSARDFSGATDTQYF
d_call: TRBD1; clone_size: few; v_call: TRBV5-5; j_call: TRBJ1-2; cdr3_nt: TGTGCCAGCAGCTTGGGGACAGGGGGCCAAGCTTATGGCTACACCTTC; cdr3_aa: CASSLGTGGQAYGYTF
d_call: TRBD1; clone_size: few; v_call: TRBV12-3/TRBV12-4; j_call: TRBJ2-7; cdr3_nt: TGTGCCAGCAGCTCTTCCGTCCTCGGACAGGGAAAATACGAGCAGTACTTC; cdr3_aa: CASSSSVLGQGKYEQYF
d_call: TRBD1; clone_size: NA; v_call: TRBV10-3; j_call: TRBJ2-5; cdr3_nt: TGTGCCATCAGCCAGGGGGCGCGTCAAGAGACCCAGTACTTC; cdr3_aa: CAISQGARQETQYF
d_call: TRBD2; clone_size: NA; v_call: TRBV20-1; j_call: TRBJ2-3; cdr3_nt: TGCAGTGCTAGCCAGACTAGCGGGGGCCCCATTCTCCCGCAGTATTTT; cdr3_aa: CSASQTSGGPILPQYF
d_call: NA; clone_size: few; v_call: TRBV15; j_call: TRBJ2-4; cdr3_nt: TGTGCCACCAGCGTGAGTTATCTAGCCAAAAACATTCAGTACTTC; cdr3_aa: CATSVSYLAKNIQYF
d_call: NA; clone_size: NA; v_call: TRBV3-1; j_call: TRBJ2-7; cdr3_nt: TGTGCCAGCAGCCAAGATCGAGAGGACCCCTACGAGCAGTACTTC; cdr3_aa: CASSQDREDPYEQYF
d_call: NA; clone_size: NA; v_call: TRBV12-3/TRBV12-4; j_call: TRBJ2-2; cdr3_nt: TGTGGCACGCAAGGGGCCTCCGGGGAGCTGTTTTTT; cdr3_aa: CGTQGASGELFF
d_call: NA; clone_size: NA; v_call: TRBV5-1; j_call: TRBJ2-3; cdr3_nt: TGCGCCAGCGCGCTTTGGCTAGCTACGGATACGCAGTATTTT; cdr3_aa: CASALWLATDTQYF
d_call: TRBD1; clone_size: NA; v_call: TRBV7-2; j_call: TRBJ1-2; cdr3_nt: TGTGCCAGCAGCCCCTCGACAGGGGGCGCGTATGGCTACACCTTC; cdr3_aa: CASSPSTGGAYGYTF
d_call: TRBD1; clone_size: NA; v_call: TRBV4-3; j_call: TRBJ2-1; cdr3_nt: TGCGCCAGCAGCCAAGAAGGGGGCTTCTCACGCAATGAGCAGTTCTTC; cdr3_aa: CASSQEGGFSRNEQFF
d_call: TRBD2; clone_size: NA; v_call: TRBV7-3; j_call: TRBJ2-3; cdr3_nt: TGTGCCAGCAGCCTCCGAGCGGGAATCACAGATACGCAGTATTTT; cdr3_aa: CASSLRAGITDTQYF
d_call: TRBD2; clone_size: few; v_call: TRBV5-1; j_call: TRBJ2-7; cdr3_nt: TGCGCCAGCAGCTTGGAGGTGGGAGGGCCCCACGAGCAGTACTTC; cdr3_aa: CASSLEVGGPHEQYF
d_call: NA; clone_size: many; v_call: TRBV20-1; j_call: TRBJ2-1; cdr3_nt: TGCAGTGCCATACTATTACAGGGCACCCGAAGGGATGAGCAGTTCTTC; cdr3_aa: CSAILLQGTRRDEQFF
d_call: NA; clone_size: many; v_call: TRBV4-2; j_call: TRBJ1-2; cdr3_nt: TGTGCCAGCAGTCCAATCGCCGGGGGCGCGAAGAGCTATGGCTACACCTTC; cdr3_aa: CASSPIAGGAKSYGYTF
d_call: NA; clone_size: few; v_call: TRBV2; j_call: TRBJ2-3; cdr3_nt: TGTGCCAGCAGTGTAACAGAGCCCAACACAGATACGCAGTATTTT; cdr3_aa: CASSVTEPNTDTQYF
d_call: NA; clone_size: NA; v_call: TRBV27; j_call: TRBJ2-1; cdr3_nt: TGTGCCAGCAGTTTAGTGGGGTTCGGAGGTAGGAATGAGCAGTTCTTC; cdr3_aa: CASSLVGFGGRNEQFF
d_call: NA; clone_size: NA; v_call: TRBV28; j_call: TRBJ2-3; cdr3_nt: TGTGCCAGCAGTTCACAAGGCCTGGCTGACATAGATACGCAGTATTTT; cdr3_aa: CASSSQGLADIDTQYF
d_call: NA; clone_size: few; v_call: TRBV12-3/TRBV12-4; j_call: TRBJ2-7; cdr3_nt: TGTGCCAGCAGCCTAGTGGGGAGTCTCTCAGACGAGCAGTACTTC; cdr3_aa: CASSLVGSLSDEQYF
d_call: NA; clone_size: many; v_call: TRBV29-1; j_call: TRBJ2-5; cdr3_nt: TGCAGCGTTGGTGGGATGGAGACCCAGTACTTC; cdr3_aa: CSVGGMETQYF
d_call: NA; clone_size: few; v_call: TRBV9; j_call: TRBJ2-1; cdr3_nt: TGTGCCAGCAGCGTAGGTGGGGGAGACAATGAGCAGTTCTTC; cdr3_aa: CASSVGGGDNEQFF
d_call: NA; clone_size: few; v_call: TRBV24-1; j_call: TRBJ1-1; cdr3_nt: TGTGCCACCAGTGAACGTTTCGGCACTGAAGCTTTCTTT; cdr3_aa: CATSERFGTEAFF
d_call: TRBD1; clone_size: NA; v_call: TRBV4-2; j_call: TRBJ1-2; cdr3_nt: TGTGCCAGCAGCCACCGGGGACAGGATAACTATGGCTACACCTTC; cdr3_aa: CASSHRGQDNYGYTF
d_call: NA; clone_size: NA; v_call: TRBV20-1; j_call: TRBJ2-1; cdr3_nt: TGCAGTGCTAAGGATACATTGGCTGGCTCCTACAATGAGCAGTTCTTC; cdr3_aa: CSAKDTLAGSYNEQFF
d_call: NA; clone_size: NA; v_call: TRBV27; j_call: TRBJ2-7; cdr3_nt: TGTGCCAGCATCCCCTATGTCGGGAGCTGGGAGCAGTACTTC; cdr3_aa: CASIPYVGSWEQYF
d_call: TRBD2; clone_size: NA; v_call: TRBV24-1; j_call: TRBJ2-3; cdr3_nt: TGTGCCACCAGTGAGACTAGCGGCACAGATACGCAGTATTTT; cdr3_aa: CATSETSGTDTQYF
d_call: NA; clone_size: few; v_call: TRBV7-8; j_call: TRBJ2-3; cdr3_nt: TGTGCCAGCTCTTGGGGGGCTACGCAGTATTTT; cdr3_aa: CASSWGATQYF
d_call: NA; clone_size: NA; v_call: TRBV15; j_call: TRBJ1-6; cdr3_nt: TGTGCCACCAGCAGAGTCGGACAAGCGGTCGGCTCACCCCTCCACTTT; cdr3_aa: CATSRVGQAVGSPLHF
d_call: TRBD2; clone_size: few; v_call: TRBV7-2; j_call: TRBJ2-4; cdr3_nt: TGTGCCAGCAGCCCGGGGACTAGCGGGGGTCAGAACATTCAGTACTTC; cdr3_aa: CASSPGTSGGQNIQYF
d_call: NA; clone_size: few; v_call: TRBV10-3; j_call: TRBJ1-5; cdr3_nt: TGTGCCATCAATTCCGGGCTCAATCAGCCCCAGCATTTT; cdr3_aa: CAINSGLNQPQHF
d_call: NA; clone_size: many; v_call: TRBV12-3/TRBV12-4; j_call: TRBJ2-1; cdr3_nt: TGTGCCAGCAGTTTCTACCGCAATGAGCAGTTCTTC; cdr3_aa: CASSFYRNEQFF
d_call: NA; clone_size: few; v_call: TRBV5-1; j_call: TRBJ1-6; cdr3_nt: TGCGCCAGCAGCTTGGTGGAGGGACAATCACCCCTCCACTTT; cdr3_aa: CASSLVEGQSPLHF
d_call: TRBD1; clone_size: many; v_call: TRBV14; j_call: TRBJ2-6; cdr3_nt: TGTGCCAGCAGCCACTGGGACAGGGGGCTGGCTGGGGCCAACGTCCTGACTTTC; cdr3_aa: CASSHWDRGLAGANVLTF
d_call: TRBD1; clone_size: few; v_call: TRBV12-3/TRBV12-4; j_call: TRBJ1-5; cdr3_nt: TGTGCCAGCAACCAGGGGGGTAATCAGCCCCAGCATTTT; cdr3_aa: CASNQGGNQPQHF